These 15 T cell receptor beta chains share one sample of origin, sequenced in a study of T cell responses to AZD1222 COVID-19 vaccine. The assay was immunoSEQ multiplex PCR, and TCRdb's table has in-frame clones only and misses some. Among 150,000 or so clones listed, about 91% were seen once. This sample comprised peripheral blood, obtained on day 0 of AZD1222 vaccination. These receptors were collected from an adult in good health.

The V call is TRBV2, the J call TRBJ1-1, with 7 bases aligning to TRBD1. Losses at the gene ends were 1 base for V and 5 bases for J; bases not matched to a gene: 7. The CDR3 covers 15 residues. Germline values: CDR1 SNHLY, CDR2 FYNNEI. The CDR3 sequence is CASSEGYRGGTEAFF. CDR3 in DNA: TGTGCCAGCAGTGAAGGTTACAGGGGCGGTACTGAAGCTTTCTTT.

On this clone: Within the sample, other DNA sequences also encode this same CDR3. V gene TRBV5-4 combines with J gene TRBJ1-2, with D hard to call. From germline, CDR1 is SGHNT and CDR2 YYREEE (reference sequence). This CDR3 contains 13 residues. Deletions cut 0 bases from V and 2 bases from J, with 5 bases between. The CDR3 reads CASSLDGNYGYTF. In DNA form, the CDR3 reads TGTGCCAGCAGCTTGGACGGAAACTATGGCTACACCTTC. Combining the CDR3 with reference TRBV5-4 and TRBJ1-2 gives the whole variable domain ETGVTQSPTHLIKTRGQQVTLRCSSQSGHNTVSWYQQALGQGPQFIFQYYREEENGRGNFPPRFSGLQFPNYSSELNVNALELDDSALYLCASSLDGNYGYTFGSGTRLTVV.

The chain couples TRBV11-2 to TRBJ2-1, with D maybe TRBD2 (6 bases). The germline V gene encodes CDR1 SGHAT and CDR2 FQNNGV. The length of the CDR3 is 15 residues. V was pared by 0 bases and J by 8 bases, with 14 bases between. Here the CDR3 DNA reads TGTGCCAGCAGCTTAGAAGGAGTGAGGGAGGATGAGCAGTTCTTC. Translated, it gives CASSLEGVREDEQFF.

The chain employs TRBV11-3 and TRBJ1-2; possible D gene TRBD1, 5 bases. The CDR3 contains 14 residues. Germline lookup yields CDR1 SGHNT and CDR2 YENEEA. V was clipped by 5 bases and J by 6 bases, with 16 bases between them. CDR3 sequence: CASSALKGRHGYTF. As DNA, the CDR3 is TGTGCCAGCAGCGCCTTAAAGGGGAGGCATGGCTACACCTTC.

The chain combines TRBV7-3 with TRBJ2-2; D may match TRBD1 or TRBD2 (6 bases each). The V end lost 6 bases, the J end lost 6 bases, and 17 bases lay between the germline ends. Germline values: CDR1 SGHTA, CDR2 FQGTGA. The CDR3 length is 15 residues. Here the CDR3 reads CASSGPGGLPGELFF. CDR3 in DNA: TGTGCCAGCAGTGGACCCGGGGGCCTCCCCGGGGAGCTGTTTTTT.

The chain carries TRBV9 and TRBJ2-2; D uncertain. The germline V gene encodes CDR1 SGDLS and CDR2 YYNGEE. Trimming took 3 bases from V and 4 from J, leaving 7 bases between them. The CDR3 has 13 amino acids. In nucleotides, the CDR3 is TGTGCCAGCAGCGCCCCCCGCACCGGGGAGCTGTTTTTT. Protein sequence: CASSAPRTGELFF. The variable domain in full, completed from reference TRBV9 and TRBJ2-2, reads DSGVTQTPKHLITATGQRVTLRCSPRSGDLSVYWYQQSLDQGLQFLIQYYNGEERAKGNILERFSAQQFPDLHSELNLSSLELGDSALYFCASSAPRTGELFFGEGSRLTVL.

The chain uses TRBV24-1 and TRBJ2-1, with 7 positions matching TRBD1. The CDR3 sequence is 17 residues long. CDR1 KGHDR and CDR2 SFDVKD come from the germline V gene. The J segment lost 8 bases and the V segment lost 3 bases, leaving 15 bases of the junction unmatched. The CDR3 sequence: CATSDVGDRSGRDEQFF. CDR3 DNA: TGTGCCACCAGTGATGTGGGGGACAGATCGGGGCGGGATGAGCAGTTCTTC.

The rearrangement links TRBV10-3 to TRBJ1-6; a weak D match, TRBD1 (5 bases). CDR1 and CDR2 from the germline V gene are ENHRY and SYGVKD. Trimming shortened V by 10 bases and J by 9 bases, and 13 bases separated the two germline ends. The CDR3 covers 12 residues. The CDR3 loop reads CATQLGGSPLHF. DNA for the CDR3: TGTGCCACACAACTGGGGGGTTCACCCCTCCACTTT.

The gene calls are TRBV6-5 and TRBJ2-1, with TRBD1 as a possible D gene (5 bases). The V gene lost 6 bases and the J gene lost 9 bases, with 15 bases spanning the gap. The CDR3 is 13 residues long. Germline values: CDR1 MNHEY, CDR2 SVGAGI. The CDR3: CASRKVAQGEQFF. CDR3 DNA sequence: TGTGCCAGCAGAAAAGTAGCTCAGGGTGAGCAGTTCTTC.

This chain uses TRBV9 with TRBJ1-1; D perhaps matches TRBD1 (6 bases). The V gene lost 4 bases and the J gene lost 2 bases, with 27 bases spanning the gap. The CDR3 is made up of 19 amino acids. Per germline, CDR1 SGDLS and CDR2 YYNGEE. The CDR3 sequence is CASSPRGPEGTPRNTEAFF. In DNA, the CDR3 is TGTGCCAGCAGCCCCCGGGGGCCGGAGGGGACCCCTAGAAACACTGAAGCTTTCTTT.

This clone occurred once. The chain uses TRBV10-3 and TRBJ2-7, with 9 bases identical to TRBD2. The V segment lost 5 bases and the J segment 7 bases; nucleotides outside the gene matches: 9. CDR1 ENHRY and CDR2 SYGVKD come from the germline V gene. CDR3 length equals 14 residues. The CDR3 region has the DNA TGTGCCATCAGTCTGGCGGGAGGGCCGAATGAGCAGTACTTC. This sequence encodes CAISLAGGPNEQYF.

The V call is TRBV11-2, the J call TRBJ1-6; D is unresolved. The CDR3 runs to 15 residues. V lost 1 base and J lost 7, with 11 bases in between. Germline values: CDR1 SGHAT, CDR2 FQNNGV. CDR3 in amino acids: CASSLGAAQNSPLHF. CDR3 nucleotides: TGTGCCAGCAGCTTAGGGGCAGCCCAAAATTCACCCCTCCACTTT.

J is TRBJ2-1 and V is TRBV4-3; 14 nucleotides agree with TRBD2. Germline loops: CDR1 LGHNA, CDR2 YSLEER. Losses at the gene ends were 3 bases for V and 9 bases for J; bases not matched to a gene: 4. The CDR3 spans 15 residues. CDR3 loop: CASSHGTSGSLEQFF. For the CDR3, the DNA is TGCGCCAGCAGCCACGGGACTAGCGGGAGTCTTGAGCAGTTCTTC.

The J gene is TRBJ2-1, the V gene TRBV5-1; possibly TRBD1 or TRBD2 for D (6 bases each). The V end lost 3 bases, the J end lost 3 bases, and 13 bases lay between the germline ends. Germline lookup yields CDR1 SGHRS and CDR2 YFSETQ. There are 15 residues in the CDR3. The CDR3 coding sequence is TGCGCCAGCAGCTGGGGGGCTGCGGGCTACAATGAGCAGTTCTTC. It yields the protein CASSWGAAGYNEQFF.

J is TRBJ2-1 and V is TRBV6-2 or TRBV6-3; 12 positions agree with TRBD2. This CDR3 spans 15 amino acids. The trim removed 2 bases at V and 10 bases at J, leaving 6 bases unmatched. Germline V gene data show CDR1 as MNHEY and CDR2 as SVGEGT. DNA of the CDR3: TGTGCCAGCAGTTACCTAGCGGGAGGGCCAAAGGAGCAGTTCTTC. Its translation is CASSYLAGGPKEQFF.